The 30 T cell receptor beta chains given below trace back to one sample, sequenced in a study of response to subunit inactivated influenza vaccine. One entry per CDR3 protein results from TCRdb running MiXCR on the RT-PCR reads. The repertoire consists of 300,000 to 350,000 distinct CDR3 sequences, with roughly a fifth occurring once and the leading ten covering about 10%. Sequenced here: PBMCs from blood, sampled approximately 22 months after vaccination. These receptors originate from a man aged 45 to 75 who received an inactivated influenza vaccine.

The V and J genes are TRBV7-9 and TRBJ2-3; D call uncertain. Germline lookup yields CDR1 SEHNR and CDR2 FQNEAQ (reference sequence). This CDR3 is built from 13 residues. With 5 bases removed from V and 4 bases from J, the gap between germline ends came to 10 bases. CDR3 coding DNA: TGTGCCAGCAGCCCACCCTTGTCAGATACGCAGTATTTT. Its translation is CASSPPLSDTQYF. The full variable domain, completed using reference TRBV7-9 and TRBJ2-3, is DTGVSQNPRHKITKRGQNVTFRCDPISEHNRLYWYRQTLGQGPEFLTYFQNEAQLEKSRLLSDRFSAERPKGSFSTLEIQRTEQGDSAMYLCASSPPLSDTQYFGPGTRLTVL.

The J gene is TRBJ2-5, the V gene TRBV20-1, with 7 positions matching TRBD2. The V gene end was trimmed by 6 bases and the J gene end by 4 bases; junction bases not matched to a gene: 8. The CDR3 has 13 residues. The germline CDR1 and CDR2 sequences are DFQATT and SNEGSKA (reference sequence). This CDR3 is CSAPTSYRETQYF. The CDR3 coding sequence is TGCAGTGCACCGACTAGCTATCGAGAGACCCAGTACTTC.

This clonotype has more than one count but fewer than ten. The rearrangement links TRBV20-1 to TRBJ1-1; TRBD1 is a possible D gene (6 bases). This CDR3 contains 14 residues. The germline gives CDR1 DFQATT, CDR2 SNEGSKA (reference sequence). V lost 0 bases and J lost 4, with 12 bases in between. The CDR3 protein is CSARDVQGPTEAFF. In DNA, the CDR3 is TGCAGTGCTAGAGACGTACAGGGACCCACTGAAGCTTTCTTT.

The table lists this clonotype with a few counts. This chain uses TRBV4-3 with TRBJ1-2; D call uncertain. This CDR3 contains 14 residues. From germline, CDR1 is LGHNA and CDR2 YSLEER. Trimming cost V 0 bases and J 4 bases, with 9 bases left between them. CDR3 sequence reads: CASSQDPVPYGYTF. The CDR3, as DNA: TGCGCCAGCAGCCAAGATCCAGTTCCCTATGGCTACACCTTC.

This clonotype was counted between two and nine times. The chain uses TRBV6-2 or TRBV6-3 and TRBJ1-5, with 7 bases matching TRBD1. CDR3 length: 15 residues. V lost 5 bases and J lost 6; bases outside the gene matches: 10. Germline V lookup: CDR1 MNHEY, CDR2 SVGEGT. CDR3 nucleotides: TGTGCCAGCAGTCCCCCGCCCGACAGGGCTCAGCCCCAGCATTTT. This sequence encodes CASSPPPDRAQPQHF.

The V gene is TRBV6-2 or TRBV6-3, the J gene TRBJ2-2, with TRBD1 identical over 12 bases. This CDR3 has 16 amino acids. J lost 6 bases, V lost 5 bases, and 7 bases had no gene match. Germline V gene sequence: CDR1 MNHEY, CDR2 SVGEGT. The CDR3 coding sequence is TGTGCCAGCAGTAACCGGGACAGGGGGCTGGCCGGGGAGCTGTTTTTT. Translation gives CASSNRDRGLAGELFF.

In its sample, this clonotype was seen many times. This chain uses TRBV7-2 with TRBJ1-5, with 8 positions matching TRBD1. The CDR3 spans 15 residues. Trimming cost V 4 bases and J 4 bases; bases outside gene matches: 6. The germline CDR1 and CDR2 sequences are SGHTA and FQGNSA. CDR3 sequence (DNA): TGTGCCAGCAGCTACATTACAGGGGGGAATCAGCCCCAGCATTTT. It encodes CASSYITGGNQPQHF. The entire variable domain, with the rest obtained from reference TRBV7-2 and TRBJ1-5, is as follows: GAGVSQSPSNKVTEKGKDVELRCDPISGHTALYWYRQSLGQGLEFLIYFQGNSAPDKSGLPSDRFSAERTGGSVSTLTIQRTQQEDSAVYLCASSYITGGNQPQHFGDGTRLSIL.

The chain joins TRBV10-3 to TRBJ1-2; possibly TRBD1 for D (5 bases). The CDR3 is 15 residues long. CDR1 is ENHRY and CDR2 is SYGVKD in the germline V gene. The V and J ends lost 2 bases and 3 bases respectively, with 13 bases between them. The CDR3 is CAISEPGAFHYGYTF. The CDR3 DNA reads TGTGCCATCAGTGAGCCCGGGGCATTTCACTATGGCTACACCTTC.

This chain uses TRBV14 with TRBJ2-3; D gene uncertain. Trimming took off 4 bases at V and 2 bases at J, with 10 bases between the two ends. The CDR3 contains 14 residues. Germline values: CDR1 SGHDN, CDR2 FVKESK. CDR3 protein: CASSRPRYTDTQYF. The CDR3 region has the DNA TGTGCCAGCAGCCGCCCCAGATACACAGATACGCAGTATTTT.

CDR3 nucleotide sequence: TGCGCCAGCAGCCAAGGGCTAGCGGGGGCCAAGACCGGGGAGCTGTTTTTT. Its protein product is CASSQGLAGAKTGELFF. The J gene is TRBJ2-2, the V gene TRBV4-1, with 10 bases identical to TRBD2. The junction had 7 bases not matched to a gene; V was cut back by 1 base and J by 5 bases. The CDR3 spans 17 residues. CDR1 and CDR2 (germline): MGHRA, YSYEKL.

J is TRBJ2-1 and V is TRBV20-1; 7 nucleotides align to TRBD2. V trimming: 4 bases; J trimming: 8 bases; junction bases outside the gene matches: 8. CDR3 length equals 13 residues. Germline CDR1 and CDR2: DFQATT and SNEGSKA (reference sequence). The CDR3 region is CSAIRGVMDEQFF. DNA of the CDR3: TGCAGTGCTATTCGGGGGGTGATGGATGAGCAGTTCTTC.

In its sample, this clonotype was seen a few times. The chain links TRBV9 to TRBJ1-2, with D maybe TRBD1 (6 bases). Germline V gives CDR1 SGDLS, CDR2 YYNGEE. The CDR3 runs 16 residues. Trimming removed 2 bases at V and 4 bases at J, with 18 bases between. The CDR3 sequence is CASSVGGAGSGYGYTF. The CDR3 coding sequence is TGTGCCAGCAGCGTGGGGGGGGCAGGATCCGGCTATGGCTACACCTTC.

The chain links TRBV20-1 to TRBJ2-1; possibly TRBD2 for D (5 bases). CDR1 is DFQATT and CDR2 is SNEGSKA in the germline V gene (reference sequence). The length of the CDR3 is 13 residues. V was shortened by 8 bases and J by 7 bases, with 18 bases between the two germline ends. CDR3 loop: CSKTKSSGNEQFF. The DNA for the CDR3 is TGCAGTAAGACTAAATCCAGCGGTAATGAGCAGTTCTTC.

The chain couples TRBV4-3 to TRBJ2-2; a possible D gene is TRBD1 (6 bases). In germline, CDR1 is LGHNA, CDR2 YSLEER. This CDR3 contains 17 residues. Deletions cut 0 bases from V and 5 bases from J, with 16 bases between. Here the CDR3 DNA reads TGCGCCAGCAGCCAAGATCCCCCAGGGGCAGGAACCGGGGAGCTGTTTTTT. Its translation is CASSQDPPGAGTGELFF.

Remarks on this clonotype: At one boundary the junction diverges from the germline segment, which might be a read error. CDR3 DNA sequence: TGTGCCAGCAGCCTACCCGCGGCCTATGGCTACATCTTC. Amino acids: CASSLPAAYGYIF. The J gene is TRBJ1-2, the V gene TRBV3-1, with unresolved D. The CDR3 sequence is 13 residues long. Germline V lookup: CDR1 LGHDT, CDR2 YNNKEL (reference sequence).

The chain has TRBV20-1 and TRBJ2-7; D may be TRBD1 (6 bases). The V gene's germline CDR1 is DFQATT and CDR2 SNEGSKA (reference sequence). This CDR3 has 13 residues. The ends were cut back, 3 bases at V and 1 base at J, with 10 bases in the middle. CDR3 nucleotides: TGCAGTGCTAGCCCAGGGACATCCTACGAGCAGTACTTC. Protein: CSASPGTSYEQYF.

This clonotype was observed many times. J is TRBJ1-5 and V is TRBV12-3 or TRBV12-4; TRBD1 agrees at 7 bases. The CDR3 contains 11 residues. V lost 8 bases, J lost 6 bases, and 1 base stayed unmatched. CDR3 DNA: TGTGCCAGCCAGGGGGGTCAGCCCCAGCATTTT. The encoded protein is CASQGGQPQHF.

This clonotype was recorded at least ten times. The rearrangement joins TRBV5-1 to TRBJ1-3; D gene ambiguous. The CDR3 contains 14 residues. Germline V lookup: CDR1 SGHRS, CDR2 YFSETQ. Between the trimmed V and J ends, which lost 4 bases and 1 base, there was a span of 9 bases. The CDR3 bases are TGCGCCAGCAGCCCAGAAGGGTCTGGAAACACCATATATTTT. Protein: CASSPEGSGNTIYF. Drawing the rest from reference TRBV5-1 and TRBJ1-3, the complete variable domain is KAGVTQTPRYLIKTRGQQVTLSCSPISGHRSVSWYQQTPGQGLQFLFEYFSETQRNKGNFPGRFSGRQFSNSRSEMNVSTLELGDSALYLCASSPEGSGNTIYFGEGSWLTVV.

This clonotype was detected a few times. J is TRBJ1-1 and V is TRBV30; maybe TRBD1 (5 bases). The CDR3 totals 12 residues. In germline, CDR1 is GTSNPN, CDR2 SVGIG (reference sequence). Trimming left V 3 bases short and J 3 bases short, with 8 bases between. CDR3 protein: CAWRGAYTEAFF. Here the CDR3 DNA reads TGTGCCTGGAGAGGGGCTTACACTGAAGCTTTCTTT.

At least ten counts were recorded for this clonotype. V is TRBV10-3 and J is TRBJ1-1; the D gene is possibly TRBD1 (6 bases). V was trimmed by 2 bases and J by 3 bases, leaving 16 bases between them. CDR3 length: 16 amino acids. In germline, CDR1 is ENHRY, CDR2 SYGVKD. The CDR3 loop is CAISETHGGWDTEAFF. Here the CDR3 DNA reads TGTGCCATCAGTGAGACGCACGGGGGCTGGGACACTGAAGCTTTCTTT.

This clonotype has just a few counts. J is TRBJ2-3 and V is TRBV29-1, with D possibly being TRBD1 (6 bases). CDR3 length equals 13 residues. Germline CDR1 reads SQVTM; CDR2 reads ANQGSEA. Trimming shortened V by 6 bases and J by 7 bases, and 17 bases separated the two germline ends. The CDR3 here is CSVPPTGRNTQYF. In DNA form, the CDR3 reads TGCAGCGTGCCACCCACAGGGCGAAATACGCAGTATTTT.

V is TRBV7-2 and J is TRBJ1-1, with D unclear. The CDR3 is 14 amino acids. Germline V lookup: CDR1 SGHTA, CDR2 FQGNSA. V shed 0 bases and J shed 1 base, with 6 bases lying between them. This CDR3 is CASSLANKNTEAFF. Written as DNA, the CDR3 is TGTGCCAGCAGCTTAGCAAATAAGAACACTGAAGCTTTCTTT.

The V call is TRBV10-3, the J call TRBJ2-5; 8 bases are a match to TRBD2. The CDR3 consists of 13 residues. Trimming cost V 10 bases and J 2 bases; bases outside gene matches: 6. CDR1 and CDR2 (germline): ENHRY, SYGVKD. The CDR3 sequence: CATFSGVQETQYF. The CDR3 DNA is TGTGCCACGTTTAGCGGGGTACAAGAGACCCAGTACTTC.

CDR3 loop: CASRSQVAGELFF. As DNA, the CDR3 is TGTGCCAGCAGATCTCAAGTAGCCGGGGAGCTGTTTTTT. The rearrangement links TRBV6-5 to TRBJ2-2, with D unclear. This CDR3 has 13 residues. Trimming shortened V by 6 bases and J by 6 bases, and 11 bases separated the two germline ends. Germline assignment: CDR1 MNHEY and CDR2 SVGAGI.

In the case of this clonotype: The junction departs from the called germline gene at one end, perhaps through a read error. V gene TRBV12-3 or TRBV12-4 combines with J gene TRBJ1-6, with 7 bases fitting TRBD1. CDR3 length: 17 amino acids. Here the CDR3 reads CASRSTTGDSYNSRLHF. CDR3 in DNA: TGTGCCAGCAGATCAACAACAGGGGATTCCTATAATTCACGCCTCCACTTT.

This sequence joins TRBV11-1 and TRBJ2-1; no clear D. The CDR3 has 16 amino acids. V dropped 1 base and J dropped 4 bases, with 14 bases sitting between them. Germline V gives CDR1 SGHAT, CDR2 FQDESV (reference sequence). The CDR3 DNA sequence: TGTGCCAGCAGCTTAGTACGCGGCGGAGATTACAATGAGCAGTTCTTC. Amino acid sequence: CASSLVRGGDYNEQFF.

DNA for the CDR3: TGCAGTGCTAGAGAGGGGGGAATCGCTGAAGCTTTCTTT. This sequence encodes CSAREGGIAEAFF. The chain joins TRBV20-1 to TRBJ1-1; the D gene is possibly TRBD1 (5 bases). CDR1 DFQATT and CDR2 SNEGSKA come from the germline V gene (reference sequence). The CDR3 loop spans 13 amino acids. V shed 0 bases and J shed 6 bases, with 11 bases lying between them.

This clonotype was observed once. V is TRBV5-6 and J is TRBJ2-3; the match to TRBD2 covers 11 bases. V dropped 3 bases and J dropped 2; count of bases not matched to a gene: 5. Germline loops: CDR1 SGHDT, CDR2 YYEEEE. The CDR3 extends over 16 amino acids. The CDR3 is CASSSIAGGNTDTQYF. CDR3 DNA sequence: TGTGCCAGCAGCTCTATAGCGGGGGGGAACACAGATACGCAGTATTTT.

This clonotype appeared once. V is TRBV5-5 and J is TRBJ1-2; D not certain. Germline values: CDR1 SGHKS, CDR2 YYEKEE (reference sequence). This CDR3 has 12 residues. Between the trimmed V and J ends, which lost 2 bases and 8 bases, there was a span of 10 bases. CDR3 sequence reads: CASSFMAGGYTF. The CDR3, as DNA: TGTGCCAGCAGCTTTATGGCGGGAGGCTACACCTTC.

The genes are TRBV7-9 and TRBJ2-2, with D maybe TRBD1 (6 bases). The CDR3 is made up of 17 amino acids. With 5 bases removed from V and 0 bases from J, the gap between germline ends came to 16 bases. CDR1 SEHNR and CDR2 FQNEAQ come from the germline V gene (reference sequence). The chain's CDR3 is CASSPITGTPNTGELFF. DNA for the CDR3: TGTGCCAGCAGCCCGATCACCGGGACACCGAACACCGGGGAGCTGTTTTTT.